This entry concerns a single T cell receptor (beta chain). The antigen remains unidentified. Sample treatment: 15 to 20 received Ad26.COV2.S at low or high dose, single or two shots; about five received placebo; per-sample allocation not given. Sampling occurred on day 63 after the first vaccine or placebo injection. Boston provided a donor who was an adult aged 18-55 years. Measured with immunoSEQ multiplex PCR; TCRdb has only the in-frame clones, and not every one. The repertoire holds hundreds of thousands of clones, about 89% seen once, with under 6% in the top ten. The data stem from a study of Ad26.COV2.S vaccination and SARS-CoV-2 variants. About the study: By the intramuscular route, Ad26.COV2.S was given once, or twice 56 days apart. Broader study findings: Recipients of vaccine and of placebo showed similar breadth of their non-spike TCR repertoires.

V gave up 2 bases and J gave up 0 bases, with 11 bases separating them. The germline V gene has CDR1 MNHEY and CDR2 SVGAGI. The CDR3 contains 15 residues. This TCR was recovered from a person between 18 and 60 years old who received the Ad26.COV2.S COVID-19 vaccine or a placebo. The genes are TRBV6-5 and TRBJ2-7, with D perhaps given as TRBD1 or TRBD2 (5 bases each). Here the sequenced sample was peripheral blood, taken in a trial of Ad26.COV2.S vaccine versus placebo. The CDR3 region has the DNA TGTGCCAGCAGTTACCGGGACCGTAACTCCTACGAGCAGTACTTC. Translated, it gives CASSYRDRNSYEQYF.